One sample yielded the 5 T cell receptor beta chains listed below, sequenced in a study of prognosis after radiotherapy for stage I lung cancer. The genomic DNA TCR beta CDR3 region underwent two rounds of multiplex PCR. Gene-specific TRBV and TRBJ primers were used in PCR round one. TCRdb reanalysed the multiplex PCR reads using MiXCR and keeps one entry per CDR3 protein. The sample consists of roughly 9,000 distinct CDR3 sequences, roughly two thirds of them appearing once. Material: PBMCs, obtained before or after stereotactic body radiation therapy (not recorded which). Receptors originate from a donor aged 50 or older with non-small cell lung cancer.

The chain employs TRBV6-5 and TRBJ2-5; TRBD1 matches 8 bases. Losses at the gene ends were 2 bases for V and 0 bases for J; bases not matched to a gene: 5. The CDR3 runs 16 residues. From germline, CDR1 is MNHEY and CDR2 SVGAGI. The CDR3 sequence is CASSYPRDRNQETQYF. In DNA, the CDR3 is TGTGCCAGCAGTTACCCCCGGGACAGGAACCAAGAGACCCAGTACTTC.

By sample fraction, this clonotype is medium-sized. The chain joins TRBV5-1 to TRBJ2-7; 8 bases agree with TRBD1. The CDR3 loop spans 15 amino acids. The V gene end was trimmed by 0 bases and the J gene end by 9 bases; junction bases not matched to a gene: 11. Germline CDR1 reads SGHRS; CDR2 reads YFSETQ. The CDR3 region has the DNA TGCGCCAGCAGCTTGGGAGAACAGGGGGTTAAGGGGCAGTACTTC. It codes for CASSLGEQGVKGQYF.

This clonotype is judged large (0.1 to 1%). J is TRBJ1-1 and V is TRBV6-1; D call uncertain. Trimming removed 5 bases from V and 1 base from J, with 2 bases in between. This CDR3 is built from 11 residues. Germline V lookup: CDR1 MNHNS, CDR2 SASEGT. CDR3 in DNA: TGTGCCAGCAGTAAGAACACTGAAGCTTTCTTT. Translation: CASSKNTEAFF.

V gene TRBV12-5 combines with J gene TRBJ2-6; 7 bases agree with TRBD1. This CDR3 is built from 17 residues. CDR1 LGHNT and CDR2 FRNRAP come from the germline V gene. V lost 1 base and J lost 2; bases outside the gene matches: 5. CDR3 in amino acids: CASGLDLTGAGANVLTF. In DNA form, the CDR3 reads TGTGCTAGTGGTTTGGACCTAACAGGGGCTGGGGCCAACGTCCTGACTTTC.

The V call is TRBV6-1, the J call TRBJ2-5, with TRBD2 matching 8 bases. The CDR3 contains 20 residues. V shed 5 bases, J shed 2 bases, and the junction held 22 bases outside the gene matches. CDR1 and CDR2 (germline): MNHNS, SASEGT. CDR3 DNA: TGTGCCAGCAGTCACCAGCCCCACCCGGGTAGCGGGATGCCACAAGAGACCCAGTACTTC. Its protein is CASSHQPHPGSGMPQETQYF.